The 27 T cell receptor beta chains in this list originate from one sample, sequenced in a study of Ad26.COV2.S vaccination and SARS-CoV-2 variants. Documented treatment: about 20 received Ad26.COV2.S at low or high dose, single or two shots; 5 received placebo; per-sample allocation not given. Specimen acquisition occurred on day 63 following the initial vaccine or placebo injection. This table comes from immunoSEQ multiplex PCR, and its TCRdb copy is limited to in-frame clones, with some not included. The data contain 450,000 to 550,000 clones, 89% of them singletons. Sequencing used peripheral blood, obtained in a trial of Ad26.COV2.S vaccine versus placebo. The receptors come from a person aged 18-60 years who received the Ad26.COV2.S COVID-19 vaccine or a placebo.

The V call is TRBV5-1, the J call TRBJ2-5, with D maybe TRBD2 (6 bases). The germline V and J ends were trimmed by 4 bases and 5 bases, with 15 bases remaining between them. From germline, CDR1 is SGHRS and CDR2 YFSETQ. The length of the CDR3 is 14 residues. The CDR3 DNA is TGCGCCAGCAGCCTCGTGACCCGGGAGGAGACCCAGTACTTC. This translates into CASSLVTREETQYF.

V gene TRBV18 combines with J gene TRBJ2-7; a possible D gene is TRBD2 (5 bases). CDR1 and CDR2 (germline): KGHSH, LQKENI. Trimming removed 2 bases at V and 3 bases at J, with 17 bases between. The CDR3 length is 16 residues. The DNA of the CDR3 is TGTGCCAGCTCACCAGGCATGGCGGGCCGGGGCTACGAGCAGTACTTC. It specifies CASSPGMAGRGYEQYF.

The rearrangement uses TRBV2 and TRBJ1-2; D gene ambiguous. V shed 5 bases and J shed 8 bases, with 12 bases lying between them. The germline V gene has CDR1 SNHLY and CDR2 FYNNEI. This CDR3 is 12 amino acids long. CDR3 nucleotide sequence: TGTGCCAGCAGTTTTGACATTTTAGGCTACACCTTC. Translating gives CASSFDILGYTF.

CDR3: CASSLQGGEQFF. For the CDR3, the DNA is TGTGCCAGCAGTTTACAGGGAGGTGAGCAGTTCTTC. The gene calls are TRBV12-3 or TRBV12-4 and TRBJ2-1; D might be TRBD2 (6 bases). V gave up 2 bases and J gave up 9 bases, with 8 bases separating them. The CDR3 is 12 residues long.

The rearrangement links TRBV7-2 to TRBJ1-1, with TRBD1 identical over 9 bases. CDR1 and CDR2 from the germline V gene are SGHTA and FQGNSA. Unmatched junction bases numbered 10, after V lost 5 bases and J lost 6 bases. The CDR3 has 15 amino acids. In nucleotides, the CDR3 is TGTGCCAGCAGCCTAATGGGACAGGGAAGCGCTGAAGCTTTCTTT. As protein: CASSLMGQGSAEAFF.

The genes are TRBV2 and TRBJ1-1, with D unresolved. CDR1 and CDR2 from the germline V gene are SNHLY and FYNNEI. CDR3 length: 14 residues. The ends were cut back, 6 bases at V and 8 bases at J, with 19 bases in the middle. The CDR3 loop is CASSARTGMVEAFF. Written as DNA, the CDR3 is TGTGCCAGCAGCGCTAGGACCGGCATGGTAGAAGCTTTCTTT.

The rearrangement joins TRBV4-3 to TRBJ2-1; 14 positions match TRBD2. V lost 1 base and J lost 6; bases outside the gene matches: 8. Germline V gene sequence: CDR1 LGHNA, CDR2 YSLEER. CDR3 size: 18 residues. CDR3 sequence reads: CASSQGLLTSGRANEQFF. CDR3 coding DNA: TGCGCCAGCAGCCAAGGACTATTGACTAGCGGGAGGGCCAATGAGCAGTTCTTC.

The rearrangement uses TRBV5-6 and TRBJ1-2; 7 bases fit TRBD1. This CDR3 spans 16 amino acids. The germline gives CDR1 SGHDT, CDR2 YYEEEE. Trimming cost V 2 bases and J 3 bases; bases outside gene matches: 10. CDR3 in amino acids: CASSFLPQGVDYGYTF. DNA for the CDR3: TGTGCCAGCAGCTTTTTGCCCCAGGGGGTGGACTATGGCTACACCTTC.

This sequence joins TRBV18 and TRBJ2-5, with D perhaps TRBD1 (8 bases). V dropped 3 bases and J dropped 4 bases, with 18 bases sitting between them. The CDR3 has 16 amino acids. The germline V gene encodes CDR1 KGHSH and CDR2 LQKENI. CDR3 bases: TGTGCCAGCTCACCGAGGACAGGGAGGGGTCCAGAGACCCAGTACTTC. Protein product: CASSPRTGRGPETQYF.

Here the CDR3 DNA reads TGTGCCAGCAGCTTGACAGGGCGCGGCTACACCTTC. It encodes CASSLTGRGYTF. The chain combines TRBV5-6 with TRBJ1-2, with TRBD1 as a possible D gene (6 bases). The CDR3 runs 12 residues. The V and J ends lost 1 base and 8 bases respectively, with 9 bases between them. Per the germline V gene, CDR1 is SGHDT and CDR2 is YYEEEE.

The V call is TRBV28, the J call TRBJ1-1; unclear D gene. Per the germline V gene, CDR1 is MDHEN and CDR2 is SYDVKM. This CDR3 region has 13 residues. V was shortened by 9 bases and J by 0 bases, with 11 bases between the two germline ends. CDR3 bases: TGTGCCAGTCACGGGTCAGTGAACACTGAAGCTTTCTTT. Translated, it gives CASHGSVNTEAFF.

This chain connects TRBV7-6 to TRBJ2-5, with TRBD2 identical over 10 bases. This CDR3 has 16 residues. The J segment lost 2 bases and the V segment lost 5 bases, leaving 8 bases of the junction unmatched. Germline V CDR1 and CDR2: SGHVS, FNYEAQ. CDR3 sequence (DNA): TGTGCCAGCAGCATTATAGCGGGGGGCCGTCAAGAGACCCAGTACTTC. Protein: CASSIIAGGRQETQYF. Variable domain in full (rest from reference TRBV7-6 and TRBJ2-5): GAGVSQSPRYKVTKRGQDVALRCDPISGHVSLYWYRQALGQGPEFLTYFNYEAQQDKSGLPNDRFSAERPEGSISTLTIQRTEQRDSAMYRCASSIIAGGRQETQYFGPGTRLLVL.

V usage is TRBV11-1 and J usage is TRBJ2-5; either TRBD1 or TRBD2 may fit D (5 bases each). This CDR3 has 15 amino acids. Germline V CDR1 and CDR2: SGHAT, FQDESV (reference sequence). Trimming took 5 bases from V and 0 from J, leaving 13 bases between them. The CDR3 DNA reads as TGTGCCAGCAGCCTCACCCGGGACCACCAAGAGACCCAGTACTTC. Protein: CASSLTRDHQETQYF.

This clone appeared a few times. The chain joins TRBV15 to TRBJ1-1; D gene uncertain. Per germline, CDR1 LNHNV and CDR2 YYDKDF (reference sequence). Trimming cost V 1 base and J 4 bases, with 13 bases left between them. The CDR3 length is 15 residues. CDR3 DNA: TGTGCCACCAGCAGAGCCCGGTATGGAAGCACTGAAGCTTTCTTT. Its protein is CATSRARYGSTEAFF.

The chain couples TRBV3-1 (or the pseudogene TRBV3-2) to TRBJ2-1; the match to TRBD2 covers 10 bases. CDR1 and CDR2 from the germline V gene are LGHDT and YNNKEL (reference sequence). The CDR3 consists of 15 residues. Trimming removed 4 bases from V and 4 bases from J; junction bases left unmatched: 4. The CDR3 bases are TGTGCCAGCAGCCTAGCGGGGGGCCTGTACAATGAGCAGTTCTTC. Translated: CASSLAGGLYNEQFF.

The V and J genes are TRBV7-9 and TRBJ2-1; TRBD2 agrees at 12 bases. Germline CDR1 and CDR2: SEHNR and FQNEAQ (reference sequence). Unmatched junction bases numbered 5, after V lost 7 bases and J lost 10 bases. CDR3 size: 13 residues. In DNA, the CDR3 is TGTGCCAGCACCTGGACTAGCGGGGAGGAGCAGTTCTTC. Translated: CASTWTSGEEQFF.

The gene calls are TRBV19 and TRBJ2-5; possibly TRBD2 for D (5 bases). Germline V gives CDR1 LNHDA, CDR2 SQIVND (reference sequence). V lost 5 bases and J lost 2, with 6 bases in between. The CDR3 length is 12 residues. CDR3 amino acids: CASSQRQETQYF. The CDR3 DNA is TGTGCCAGTAGTCAGCGGCAAGAGACCCAGTACTTC. The full variable domain, in which reference TRBV19 and TRBJ2-5 provide the parts outside the CDR3, is DGGITQSPKYLFRKEGQNVTLSCEQNLNHDAMYWYRQDPGQGLRLIYYSQIVNDFQKGDIAEGYSVSREKKESFPLTVTSAQKNPTAFYLCASSQRQETQYFGPGTRLLVL.

This clone occurred once. The chain joins TRBV6-2 or TRBV6-3 to TRBJ1-2; D gene ambiguous. From germline, CDR1 is MNHEY and CDR2 SVGEGT. Trimming left V 6 bases short and J 5 bases short, with 10 bases between. The length of the CDR3 is 12 residues. The CDR3 protein is CASSSLSYGYTF. CDR3 sequence (DNA): TGTGCCAGCAGCTCCCTGTCTTATGGCTACACCTTC.

This chain joins TRBV9 and TRBJ2-5, with 7 bases that match TRBD2. The CDR3 is 14 residues long. Trimming cost V 3 bases and J 5 bases; bases outside gene matches: 7. Germline V gene lookup returns CDR1 SGDLS and CDR2 YYNGEE. The CDR3 spells CASSGRGNGETQYF. CDR3 coding DNA: TGTGCCAGCAGCGGGCGGGGGAATGGGGAGACCCAGTACTTC.

The chain joins TRBV29-1 to TRBJ1-3; the match to TRBD1 covers 7 bases. This CDR3 has 14 residues. Germline V gene data show CDR1 as SQVTM and CDR2 as ANQGSEA. V trimming: 1 base; J trimming: 8 bases; junction bases outside the gene matches: 8. The CDR3: CSVEGGTEGDTIYF. In DNA, the CDR3 is TGCAGCGTTGAAGGGGGGACAGAGGGGGACACCATATATTTT. Full variable domain (remainder filled in from reference TRBV29-1 and TRBJ1-3): SAVISQKPSRDICQRGTSLTIQCQVDSQVTMMFWYRQQPGQSLTLIATANQGSEATYESGFVIDKFPISRPNLTFSTLTVSNMSPEDSSIYLCSVEGGTEGDTIYFGEGSWLTVV.

The V gene is TRBV18, the J gene TRBJ1-5; D might be TRBD1 (5 bases). The CDR3 consists of 14 residues. Trimming took off 3 bases at V and 6 bases at J, with 12 bases between the two ends. CDR1 is KGHSH and CDR2 is LQKENI in the germline V gene. The CDR3 bases are TGTGCCAGCTCACCGTCGGGGGTGGGTCAGCCCCAGCATTTT. This sequence encodes CASSPSGVGQPQHF. The whole variable domain, filled in from reference TRBV18 and TRBJ1-5, reads NAGVMQNPRHLVRRRGQEARLRCSPMKGHSHVYWYRQLPEEGLKFMVYLQKENIIDESGMPKERFSAEFPKEGPSILRIQQVVRGDSAAYFCASSPSGVGQPQHFGDGTRLSIL.

This clone was detected only once. V gene TRBV7-2 combines with J gene TRBJ2-1; TRBD1 matches at 8 bases. Losses at the gene ends were 6 bases for V and 7 bases for J; bases not matched to a gene: 11. This CDR3 region has 15 residues. Germline CDR1 reads SGHTA; CDR2 reads FQGNSA. The CDR3 nucleotides read TGTGCCAGCAGTTTCTCGGCCGGGACAGGTAATGAGCAGTTCTTC. This translates into CASSFSAGTGNEQFF.

This chain uses TRBV11-3 with TRBJ2-2; tentatively, D is TRBD2 (6 bases). Trimming stripped 5 bases from V and 1 base from J, with 14 bases between. The CDR3 totals 16 residues. Per germline, CDR1 SGHNT and CDR2 YENEEA. The CDR3 nucleotides read TGTGCCAGCAGCCCATCCGGGACTCGGAACACCGGGGAGCTGTTTTTT. Translating gives CASSPSGTRNTGELFF.

This chain links TRBV4-1 with TRBJ1-2, with D unclear. V gave up 0 bases and J gave up 3 bases, with 8 bases separating them. There are 14 residues in the CDR3. Per germline, CDR1 MGHRA and CDR2 YSYEKL. The CDR3 region is CASSQDPADYGYTF. The CDR3 coding sequence is TGCGCCAGCAGCCAAGATCCCGCAGACTATGGCTACACCTTC.

As DNA, the CDR3 is TGTGCCAGCAGCGTAGGCGGATCCATGCGAAGTGAGCAGTTCTTC. Protein: CASSVGGSMRSEQFF. The chain employs TRBV9 and TRBJ2-1; D is unclear. Germline CDR1 SGDLS, CDR2 YYNGEE. The CDR3 length is 15 residues. Trimming stripped 0 bases from V and 9 bases from J, with 16 bases between.

This chain links TRBV18 with TRBJ2-1, with D unresolved. Germline assignment: CDR1 KGHSH and CDR2 LQKENI. Trimming took off 1 base at V and 5 bases at J, with 6 bases between the two ends. This CDR3 spans 13 amino acids. The CDR3 spells CASSPRHNNEQFF. DNA for the CDR3: TGTGCCAGCTCACCACGCCATAACAATGAGCAGTTCTTC.

The chain has TRBV28 and TRBJ2-7, with D tentatively TRBD1 (6 bases). Between the trimmed V and J ends, which lost 8 bases and 1 base, there was a span of 18 bases. The CDR3 has 15 residues. The germline V gene encodes CDR1 MDHEN and CDR2 SYDVKM. CDR3 loop: CASLNSQGTSYEQYF. As DNA, the CDR3 is TGTGCCAGCCTAAATTCCCAGGGGACATCCTACGAGCAGTACTTC.